A selection of T cell receptor beta chains follows, all from one sample in a study of spatial heterogeneity in lung cancer. MiXCR, run by TCRdb on the 5' RACE reads, gives a single entry per CDR3 protein. The top ten clones hold about two fifths of a sample with some 39,000 distinct CDR3 sequences, about 6.7% of them seen once. This specimen was PBMCs, taken at surgery. The receptors here all came from a female donor with early-stage non-small cell lung cancer. Both conserved end residues are part of each CDR3. Clone sizes are given selectively: once, few, many, or a class where the clone is expanded.

TRBJ1-5	many	TRBV6-2/TRBV6-3	CASSDRSPGPQHF
TRBJ1-3	many	TRBV7-9	CASTPEYLGNTIYF
TRBJ2-1	few	TRBV7-9	CASSFYDEQFF
TRBJ2-3	many	TRBV7-8	CASSQRISGPTDTQYF
TRBJ2-3	many	TRBV5-5	CASSFGGMGLGTDTQYF
TRBJ1-1	many	TRBV3-1	CASTQGSPTEAFF
TRBJ1-5	many	TRBV28	CASSPPVTGAQPQHF
TRBJ2-2	.	TRBV5-1	CASSPAEAGELFF
TRBJ1-1	many	TRBV7-9	CASSSGTGRVTFF
TRBJ1-1	.	TRBV2	CASCGTGLFSGTEAFF
TRBJ2-5	few	TRBV18	CASSPFESRRSQETQYF
TRBJ2-7	.	TRBV18	CASSPSRAGPLVHEQYF
TRBJ2-2	many	TRBV29-1	CSVDRSNTGELFF